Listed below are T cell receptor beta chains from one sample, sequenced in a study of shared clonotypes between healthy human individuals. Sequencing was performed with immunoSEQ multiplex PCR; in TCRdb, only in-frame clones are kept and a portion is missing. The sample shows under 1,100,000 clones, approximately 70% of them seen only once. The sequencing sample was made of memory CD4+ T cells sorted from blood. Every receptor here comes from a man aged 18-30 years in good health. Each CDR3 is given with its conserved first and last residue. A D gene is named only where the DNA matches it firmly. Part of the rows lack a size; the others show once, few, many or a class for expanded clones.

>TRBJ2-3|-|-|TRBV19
TGTGCCAGTAGTGCCCAGGCGGGGAAAGGCACAGATACGCAGTATTTT
CASSAQAGKGTDTQYF
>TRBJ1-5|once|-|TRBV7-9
TGTGCCAGCAGCTTAGAATCAGGTCCCCATAGCAATCAGCCCCAGCATTTT
CASSLESGPHSNQPQHF
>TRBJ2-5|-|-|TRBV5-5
TGTGCCAGCAGCTTGCCAAGTGGTTCAGAGACCCAGTACTTC
CASSLPSGSETQYF
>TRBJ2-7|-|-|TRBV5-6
TGTGCCAGCACGGGGCCGAGATCCTACGAGCAGTACTTC
CASTGPRSYEQYF
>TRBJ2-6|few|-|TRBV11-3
TGTGCCAGCAGCAATAGTGCGGGCTCTGGGGCCAACGTCCTGACTTTC
CASSNSAGSGANVLTF
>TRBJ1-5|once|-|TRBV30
TGTGCCTGGATTTTAAATCAGCCCCAGCATTTT
CAWILNQPQHF
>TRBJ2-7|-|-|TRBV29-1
TGCAGCGTTGAAATCCTAGGGATGAGCTCCTACGAGCAGTACTTC
CSVEILGMSSYEQYF
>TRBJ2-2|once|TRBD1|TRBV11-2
TGTGCCAGCAGCTTACAAGGACAGGGGGCCGGGGAGCTGTTTTTT
CASSLQGQGAGELFF
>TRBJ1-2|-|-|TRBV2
TGTGCCAGCAGTGTGACAGAGAACTATGGCTACACCTTC
CASSVTENYGYTF
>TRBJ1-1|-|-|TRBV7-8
TGTGCCAGCAGCCTAGCCCGACCCTCCGGGACACTGAACACTGAAGCTTTCTTT
CASSLARPSGTLNTEAFF
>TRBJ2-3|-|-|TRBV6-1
TGTGCCAGCAGTGAAGGGTCGGCGGGATGGTCAGATACGCAGTATTTT
CASSEGSAGWSDTQYF
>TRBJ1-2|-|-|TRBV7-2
TGTGCCAGCAGCCCGGCGGCTAACTATGGCTACACCTTC
CASSPAANYGYTF
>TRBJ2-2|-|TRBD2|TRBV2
TGTGCCAGCAAACTAGCGGGGGGGCCCGGCGGGGAGCTGTTTTTT
CASKLAGGPGGELFF
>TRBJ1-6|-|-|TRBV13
TGTGCCAGCACGGGTGGGAATAATTCACCCCTCCACTTT
CASTGGNNSPLHF
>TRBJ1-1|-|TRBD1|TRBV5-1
TGCGCCAGCAGCTTGGGACAGGGAACTTTTAACACTGAAGCTTTCTTT
CASSLGQGTFNTEAFF
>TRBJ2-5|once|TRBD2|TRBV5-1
TGCGCCAGCAGCTTGGCAGCAGGGAGGGCCCAAGAGACCCAGTACTTC
CASSLAAGRAQETQYF